The 31 T cell receptor beta chains below come from one sample, sequenced in a study of T-cell reconstitution after alpha-beta-depleted transplantation in children. This sample's TCRbeta library carried unique molecular identifier barcodes. From the PCR reads, TCRdb called clonotypes with MiXCR, one entry per CDR3 protein. The sample lists a few hundred thousand distinct CDR3 sequences, roughly 15% occurring once. Sequencing used PBMCs, mostly from graft donor cells, obtained 360 days after TCRalphabeta/CD19-depleted stem cell transplant. These receptors were taken from a boy in the first two years of life who had a stem cell transplant for Wiskott-Aldrich syndrome, so the T cells may come from the graft donor.

The J gene is TRBJ2-5, the V gene TRBV5-1; 7 nucleotides match TRBD1. This CDR3 is 14 amino acids long. Germline V gene lookup returns CDR1 SGHRS and CDR2 YFSETQ. Trimming cost V 0 bases and J 5 bases; bases outside gene matches: 4. This chain's CDR3 is CASSLVGGIETQYF. DNA of the CDR3: TGCGCCAGCAGCTTGGTAGGGGGCATTGAGACCCAGTACTTC.

This clonotype was observed a handful of times. The chain combines TRBV12-3 or TRBV12-4 with TRBJ2-2, with 7 bases identical to TRBD1. Losses at the gene ends were 5 bases for V and 6 bases for J; bases not matched to a gene: 12. The CDR3 is made up of 16 amino acids. The CDR3 here is CASSPPDRRLPGELFF. Here the CDR3 DNA reads TGTGCCAGCAGTCCGCCGGACAGGCGTCTCCCCGGGGAGCTGTTTTTT.

This clonotype was recorded a few times. V and J are TRBV19 and TRBJ2-1, with D uncertain. V was clipped by 5 bases and J by 4 bases, with 6 bases between them. Germline-derived CDR1 and CDR2 are LNHDA and SQIVND (reference sequence). This CDR3 spans 12 amino acids. The CDR3 nucleotides are TGTGCCAGTAGTCCTCAGTACAATGAGCAGTTCTTC. Translating it yields CASSPQYNEQFF.

The chain joins TRBV7-8 to TRBJ1-1; D may be TRBD1 (5 bases). The CDR3 length is 12 residues. Germline V CDR1 and CDR2: SGHVS, FQNEAQ. Trimming pared 1 base from V and 9 bases from J, leaving 9 bases between. The CDR3 DNA reads as TGTGCCAGCAGCTTAGGGGGGGTGAAAGCTTTCTTT. Protein product: CASSLGGVKAFF.

The chain uses TRBV5-1 and TRBJ2-7; 9 nucleotides match TRBD1. Germline trimming cut 4 bases from V and 2 bases from J; bases unmatched to any gene: 7. In germline, CDR1 is SGHRS, CDR2 YFSETQ. CDR3 size: 15 residues. CDR3 residues: CASSGGTGKAYEQYF. The DNA of the CDR3 is TGCGCCAGCAGCGGAGGGACAGGGAAAGCCTACGAGCAGTACTTC.

The chain carries TRBV12-3 or TRBV12-4 and TRBJ2-5, with D unresolved. The germline V and J ends were trimmed by 2 bases and 5 bases, with 9 bases remaining between them. The CDR3 consists of 13 residues. CDR3 in amino acids: CASSLFLRETQYF. Here the CDR3 DNA reads TGTGCCAGCAGTTTATTTCTGAGGGAGACCCAGTACTTC.

The rearrangement uses TRBV29-1 and TRBJ2-7, with D possibly TRBD2 on 6 matching bases. The germline gives CDR1 SQVTM, CDR2 ANQGSEA. Trimming removed 7 bases from V and 3 bases from J, with 10 bases in between. The CDR3 covers 11 residues. CDR3 bases: TGCAGCGGAAGGACTAACTACGAGCAGTACTTC. It is translated as CSGRTNYEQYF.

This chain links TRBV7-9 with TRBJ2-3, with D hard to call. The CDR3 runs to 16 residues. With 4 bases removed from V and 1 base from J, the gap between germline ends came to 15 bases. In germline, CDR1 is SEHNR, CDR2 FQNEAQ (reference sequence). The DNA of the CDR3 is TGTGCCAGCAGCTATTCTGGGAATATAGGCACAGATACGCAGTATTTT. The encoded protein is CASSYSGNIGTDTQYF.

This clonotype has a handful of counts. J is TRBJ2-1 and V is TRBV4-3, with D possibly being TRBD1 or TRBD2 (6 bases each). In germline, CDR1 is LGHNA, CDR2 YSLEER. The length of the CDR3 is 18 residues. Trimming removed 0 bases from V and 2 bases from J, with 17 bases in between. Here the CDR3 DNA reads TGCGCCAGCAGCCAAGATTGGTACGGGGGCGACCCCTACAATGAGCAGTTCTTC. Protein: CASSQDWYGGDPYNEQFF.

The chain combines TRBV5-1 with TRBJ2-3; D unresolved. V lost 4 bases, J lost 2 bases, and 11 bases lay in between. This CDR3 spans 14 amino acids. The germline V gene encodes CDR1 SGHRS and CDR2 YFSETQ. CDR3 nucleotides: TGCGCCAGCAGCCTCGACCTAGTCACAGATACGCAGTATTTT. It encodes CASSLDLVTDTQYF.

In this sample, this clonotype turned up a few times. The J gene is TRBJ2-1, the V gene TRBV6-2 or TRBV6-3; 11 nucleotides align to TRBD2. Trimming removed 4 bases from V and 3 bases from J; junction bases left unmatched: 5. CDR3 length: 16 residues. Germline loops: CDR1 MNHEY, CDR2 SVGEGT. This chain's CDR3 is CASSFGTSGFYNEQFF. The CDR3 DNA is TGTGCCAGCAGTTTCGGGACTAGCGGCTTCTACAATGAGCAGTTCTTC.

The rearrangement uses TRBV7-2 and TRBJ2-3; 7 bases are shared with TRBD1. V lost 1 base and J lost 6; bases outside the gene matches: 7. In germline, CDR1 is SGHTA, CDR2 FQGNSA. The CDR3 consists of 15 residues. CDR3 sequence: CASSLETGYTDTQYF. The CDR3 nucleotides are TGTGCCAGCAGCTTAGAGACAGGGTATACGGATACGCAGTATTTT.

This clonotype occurred many times. V is TRBV3-1 and J is TRBJ1-1, with D perhaps matching TRBD1 (6 bases). This CDR3 spans 12 amino acids. The ends were cut back, 6 bases at V and 1 base at J, with 6 bases in the middle. From germline, CDR1 is LGHDT and CDR2 YNNKEL (reference sequence). CDR3 sequence (DNA): TGTGCCAGCAGGACAGGGAACACTGAAGCTTTCTTT. This translates into CASRTGNTEAFF. Full variable domain (remainder filled in from reference TRBV3-1 and TRBJ1-1): DTAVSQTPKYLVTQMGNDKSIKCEQNLGHDTMYWYKQDSKKFLKIMFSYNNKELIINETVPNRFSPKSPDKAHLNLHINSLELGDSAVYFCASRTGNTEAFFGQGTRLTVV.

This clonotype was seen only a few times. V usage is TRBV3-1 and J usage is TRBJ2-1; D might be TRBD1 (5 bases). V lost 6 bases to trimming and J lost 9 bases, with 9 bases between them. Germline V gives CDR1 LGHDT, CDR2 YNNKEL (reference sequence). The CDR3 is 11 residues long. DNA for the CDR3: TGTGCCAGCAGGCGACAGTCTGAGCAGTTCTTC. Its translation: CASRRQSEQFF.

The chain couples TRBV7-2 to TRBJ2-7; 10 bases fit TRBD2. Germline loops: CDR1 SGHTA, CDR2 FQGNSA. V gave up 2 bases and J gave up 7 bases; unmatched junction bases: 8. The CDR3 has 15 residues. CDR3 sequence reads: CASSLKAGGFREQYF. In DNA form, the CDR3 reads TGTGCCAGCAGCTTAAAAGCGGGAGGGTTTCGGGAGCAGTACTTC.

In nucleotides, the CDR3 is TGTGCCAGCTCACCAGGACAGGTGTCGAACACCGGGGAGCTGTTTTTT. It specifies CASSPGQVSNTGELFF. The chain links TRBV18 to TRBJ2-2, with TRBD1 matching 7 bases. V dropped 2 bases and J dropped 0; count of bases not matched to a gene: 3. Germline values: CDR1 KGHSH, CDR2 LQKENI. The CDR3 has 16 residues.

This clonotype was observed a few times. The chain has TRBV3-1 and TRBJ1-2; D not certain. V was pared by 4 bases and J by 4 bases, with 16 bases between. CDR1 and CDR2 (germline): LGHDT, YNNKEL (reference sequence). CDR3 length: 15 amino acids. CDR3 residues: CASSRRPAGSYGYTF. CDR3 coding DNA: TGTGCCAGCAGCCGAAGGCCGGCGGGGAGCTATGGCTACACCTTC.

The rearrangement uses TRBV4-1 and TRBJ2-2; D perhaps matches TRBD1 (5 bases). The germline gives CDR1 MGHRA, CDR2 YSYEKL. This CDR3 has 15 residues. Trimming removed 1 base at V and 5 bases at J, with 11 bases between. In nucleotides, the CDR3 is TGCGCCAGCAGCCAAGGACCTAGACAGACCGGGGAGCTGTTTTTT. Translation gives CASSQGPRQTGELFF.

The chain recombines TRBV7-9 with TRBJ1-4; possibly TRBD1 for D (6 bases). From germline, CDR1 is SEHNR and CDR2 FQNEAQ (reference sequence). The CDR3 is 15 residues long. V lost 4 bases, J lost 7 bases, and 16 bases lay in between. CDR3 bases: TGTGCCAGCAGCTCACTGGGGGCTCGGGGTGAAAAACTGTTTTTT. Amino acids: CASSSLGARGEKLFF.

V and J are TRBV4-1 and TRBJ2-7; 7 bases map to TRBD2. This CDR3 is built from 16 residues. The V gene's germline CDR1 is MGHRA and CDR2 YSYEKL. V dropped 0 bases and J dropped 5; count of bases not matched to a gene: 10. The CDR3 DNA is TGCGCCAGCAGCCAAGATGGGGCGGGAGAGGTGAACGAGCAGTACTTC. It specifies CASSQDGAGEVNEQYF.

This clonotype was seen only a few times. V and J are TRBV7-8 and TRBJ2-7, with D tentatively TRBD2 (5 bases). V was clipped by 4 bases and J by 0 bases, with 13 bases between them. The CDR3 totals 15 residues. From germline, CDR1 is SGHVS and CDR2 FQNEAQ. The CDR3 sequence is CASSSWTGSSYEQYF. The CDR3 region has the DNA TGTGCCAGCAGCTCCTGGACGGGAAGCTCCTACGAGCAGTACTTC.

This chain links TRBV10-3 with TRBJ2-2, with TRBD1 matching 9 bases. The trim removed 6 bases at V and 7 bases at J, leaving 6 bases unmatched. This CDR3 contains 14 residues. Germline V gene lookup returns CDR1 ENHRY and CDR2 SYGVKD. The CDR3 spells CAIRPGTGIGELFF. The CDR3 DNA sequence: TGTGCCATCAGGCCCGGGACAGGGATCGGGGAGCTGTTTTTT.

This clonotype was observed a handful of times. The rearrangement links TRBV20-1 to TRBJ1-2; TRBD1 is a possible D gene (6 bases). V was trimmed by 3 bases and J by 2 bases, leaving 10 bases between them. The germline gives CDR1 DFQATT, CDR2 SNEGSKA (reference sequence). The CDR3 sequence is 13 residues long. CDR3 protein: CSASVQGNYGYTF. As DNA, the CDR3 is TGCAGTGCTAGCGTACAGGGAAACTATGGCTACACCTTC.

This clonotype was picked up a small number of times. V and J are TRBV12-3 or TRBV12-4 and TRBJ2-7, with no clear D. The V and J ends lost 7 bases and 1 base respectively, with 8 bases between them. This CDR3 is 12 amino acids long. CDR3 loop: CASTNRSYEQYF. For the CDR3, the DNA is TGTGCCAGCACGAATCGTTCCTACGAGCAGTACTTC.

This clonotype was counted a few times. The V gene is TRBV5-4, the J gene TRBJ2-2; 10 bases are a match to TRBD2. The junction had 5 bases not matched to a gene; V was cut back by 3 bases and J by 3 bases. The CDR3 has 16 amino acids. Looked up from germline, CDR1 is SGHNT and CDR2 is YYREEE (reference sequence). The CDR3 spells CASSYLAGVDTGELFF. CDR3 bases: TGTGCCAGCAGCTACCTAGCGGGAGTCGACACCGGGGAGCTGTTTTTT.

The V gene is TRBV7-8, the J gene TRBJ2-2; the D gene is possibly TRBD1 (5 bases). This CDR3 comprises 15 residues. CDR1 SGHVS and CDR2 FQNEAQ come from the germline V gene. V was shortened by 2 bases and J by 6 bases, with 13 bases between the two germline ends. CDR3 sequence (DNA): TGTGCCAGCAGCTTACGCAGACAGATGCCCGGGGAGCTGTTTTTT. Translated: CASSLRRQMPGELFF.

The rearrangement uses TRBV5-7 and TRBJ2-5, with D maybe TRBD2 (5 bases). TRBV5-7 falls under the ORF class, with uncertain function. V lost 4 bases to trimming and J lost 7 bases, with 14 bases between them. This CDR3 is built from 13 residues. The CDR3 DNA sequence: TGTGCCAGCAGCCCCGGACTCCTCTGGACCCAGTACTTC. Its translation: CASSPGLLWTQYF.

The chain employs TRBV4-1 and TRBJ2-7; TRBD1 agrees at 10 bases. The CDR3 sequence is 15 residues long. Unmatched junction bases numbered 5, after V lost 3 bases and J lost 3 bases. Germline loops: CDR1 MGHRA, CDR2 YSYEKL. The CDR3 nucleotides are TGCGCCAGCAGCCAGGGACAGGGGATTTACTACGAGCAGTACTTC. Translation gives CASSQGQGIYYEQYF.

The chain is built from TRBV11-2 and TRBJ2-1; TRBD2 matches 15 bases. V gave up 3 bases and J gave up 10 bases; unmatched junction bases: 13. CDR1 and CDR2 from the germline V gene are SGHAT and FQNNGV. There are 18 residues in the CDR3. For the CDR3, the DNA is TGTGCCAGCAGCTTCGGACTAGCGGGAGGGCCTGCGGCCTTCGAGCAGTTCTTC. Residues: CASSFGLAGGPAAFEQFF.

This clonotype was seen more than once but under ten times. The chain links TRBV24-1 to TRBJ2-3; D call uncertain. Germline V CDR1 and CDR2: KGHDR, SFDVKD. The CDR3 consists of 16 residues. The V gene lost 2 bases and the J gene lost 2 bases, with 13 bases spanning the gap. The CDR3 DNA follows: TGTGCCACCAGTGATTCCGCCTTACACCACACAGATACGCAGTATTTT. Protein: CATSDSALHHTDTQYF.

This clonotype appeared many times. The chain combines TRBV7-2 with TRBJ2-5; TRBD2 aligns across 8 bases. This CDR3 comprises 12 residues. Germline values: CDR1 SGHTA, CDR2 FQGNSA. In DNA, the CDR3 is TGTGCGACCGCGGGGGGCGCGGAGACCCAGTACTTC. Residues: CATAGGAETQYF.